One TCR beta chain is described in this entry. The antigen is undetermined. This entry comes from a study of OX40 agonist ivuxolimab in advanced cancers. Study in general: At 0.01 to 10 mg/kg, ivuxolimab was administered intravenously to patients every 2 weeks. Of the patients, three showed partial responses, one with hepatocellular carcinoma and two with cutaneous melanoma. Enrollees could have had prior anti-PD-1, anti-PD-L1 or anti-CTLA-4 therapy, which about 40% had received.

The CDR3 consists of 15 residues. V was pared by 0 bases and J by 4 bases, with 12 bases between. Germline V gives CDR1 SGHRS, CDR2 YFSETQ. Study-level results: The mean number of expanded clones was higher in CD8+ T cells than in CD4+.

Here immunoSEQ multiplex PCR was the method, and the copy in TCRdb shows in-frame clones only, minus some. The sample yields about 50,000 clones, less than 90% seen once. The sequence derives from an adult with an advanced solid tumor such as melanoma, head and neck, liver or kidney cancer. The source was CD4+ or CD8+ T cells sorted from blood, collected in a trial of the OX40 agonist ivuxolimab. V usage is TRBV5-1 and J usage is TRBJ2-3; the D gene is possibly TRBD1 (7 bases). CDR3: CASSLGRGLSDTQYF. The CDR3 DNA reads TGCGCCAGCAGCTTGGGGAGGGGGCTATCAGATACGCAGTATTTT.